The sequence of this T cell receptor (beta chain) was determined in a study of identical twins. Study conclusions and caveats: Conclusions relied on cross-sectional statistical analysis, not following the same donors.

Of note for this clonotype: Its antigen is unidentified.

Template switching (which added a universal primer site) was used, and cDNA carried unique molecular identifiers. TCRdb independently ran MiXCR on the 5' RACE reads; one entry per CDR3 protein. The sample has a few hundred thousand distinct CDR3 sequences, 9.5% to 10% seen once; the top ten hold around 3.2%. The length of the CDR3 is 17 residues. This sample also appeared in a second study, on yellow fever vaccine responses in identical twins.

Source material: PBMCs. The origin of this receptor is a woman aged 18-30 years in good health. This chain joins TRBV12-1 and TRBJ2-1; the table's D call, TRBD2, has no DNA check behind it. TRBV12-1 is a recognized pseudogene. The CDR3 DNA reads as TGTGCCAGCAGCTTTCGGGCGGGTGGGGGGTCCTACAATGAGCAGTTCTTC. Residues: CASSFRAGGGSYNEQFF.